The 25 T cell receptor beta chains in this list originate from one sample, sequenced in a study of early T cells in non-severe SARS-CoV-2 infection. TCRdb re-called the 5' RACE reads through MiXCR, storing one row per CDR3 protein. In the table there are roughly 99,000 distinct CDR3 sequences, approximately 12% of which are singletons. The sample consisted of whole blood, taken at baseline. The receptors were gathered from an adult who was a healthcare worker with PCR-confirmed SARS-CoV-2 infection or an uninfected control (not recorded which).

This clonotype has a handful of counts. The chain recombines TRBV20-1 with TRBJ2-3, with TRBD1 as a possible D gene (6 bases). The V and J ends lost 3 bases and 5 bases respectively, with 12 bases between them. In germline, CDR1 is DFQATT, CDR2 SNEGSKA (reference sequence). The CDR3 has 13 residues. In DNA, the CDR3 is TGCAGTGCTAGTAGGGAAGGGGGAGATACGCAGTATTTT. It translates to CSASREGGDTQYF.

This clonotype was seen many times. The chain couples TRBV12-3 or TRBV12-4 to TRBJ1-1; unclear D gene. The CDR3 consists of 13 residues. The germline V and J ends were trimmed by 1 base and 1 base, with 4 bases remaining between them. In nucleotides, the CDR3 is TGTGCCAGCAGTTTAGGCTGGAACACTGAAGCTTTCTTT. Residues: CASSLGWNTEAFF.

This clonotype has just a few counts. DNA of the CDR3: TGTGCCAGCATAGCGGGAGGGGCATACAATGAGCAGTTCTTC. Protein product: CASIAGGAYNEQFF. The chain has TRBV27 and TRBJ2-1, with TRBD2 matching over 11 bases. The J segment lost 4 bases and the V segment lost 7 bases, leaving 3 bases of the junction unmatched. In germline, CDR1 is MNHEY, CDR2 SMNVEV (reference sequence). The CDR3 loop spans 14 amino acids.

This clonotype was recorded only once. The rearrangement links TRBV4-1 to TRBJ1-4; D is perhaps TRBD1 (5 bases). From germline, CDR1 is MGHRA and CDR2 YSYEKL. Trimming pared 6 bases from V and 9 bases from J, leaving 14 bases between. This CDR3 comprises 13 residues. CDR3 bases: TGCGCCAGCAGTTCCTGGGACCGCAAAAAACTGTTTTTT. This translates into CASSSWDRKKLFF.

This clonotype was seen a few times. The gene calls are TRBV7-3 and TRBJ2-1; D is possibly TRBD2 (7 bases). Germline lookup yields CDR1 SGHTA and CDR2 FQGTGA. Trimming pared 6 bases from V and 8 bases from J, leaving 17 bases between. The CDR3 is made up of 14 amino acids. CDR3 sequence reads: CASRPTAGTYEQFF. The CDR3, as DNA: TGTGCCAGCAGACCAACAGCGGGGACATATGAGCAGTTCTTC.

This clonotype was counted at least ten times. The chain has TRBV6-2 or TRBV6-3 and TRBJ1-5; D ambiguous. The V gene lost 2 bases and the J gene lost 3 bases, with 5 bases spanning the gap. This CDR3 spans 13 amino acids. Germline CDR1 reads MNHEY; CDR2 reads SVGEGT. The CDR3 loop reads CASSYGNNQPQHF. The CDR3 nucleotides are TGTGCCAGCAGTTACGGCAACAATCAGCCCCAGCATTTT.

The chain employs TRBV30 and TRBJ2-3; 8 nucleotides match TRBD2. Trimming removed 5 bases from V and 0 bases from J; junction bases left unmatched: 10. The CDR3 sequence is 16 residues long. Germline V lookup: CDR1 GTSNPN, CDR2 SVGIG (reference sequence). The CDR3 DNA reads TGTGCCTGGTCCTCACTTGGGACTAGAAGCACAGATACGCAGTATTTT. It yields the protein CAWSSLGTRSTDTQYF.

The chain links TRBV30 to TRBJ1-1, with D possibly TRBD1 on 5 matching bases. This CDR3 has 13 residues. The ends were cut back, 0 bases at V and 5 bases at J, with 10 bases in the middle. The germline gives CDR1 GTSNPN, CDR2 SVGIG (reference sequence). Written as DNA, the CDR3 is TGTGCCTGGAGTGTTAAACCAGGGACTGAAGCTTTCTTT. This encodes CAWSVKPGTEAFF. The complete variable domain, with remaining parts taken from reference TRBV30 and TRBJ1-1, reads SQTIHQWPATLVQPVGSPLSLECTVEGTSNPNLYWYRQAAGRGLQLLFYSVGIGQISSEVPQNLSASRPQDRQFILSSKKLLLSDSGFYLCAWSVKPGTEAFFGQGTRLTVV.

In this sample, this clonotype turned up many times. The chain joins TRBV7-9 to TRBJ1-1, with D possibly matching TRBD1 (6 bases). V was shortened by 5 bases and J by 3 bases, with 25 bases between the two germline ends. Germline V gene sequence: CDR1 SEHNR, CDR2 FQNEAQ (reference sequence). The CDR3 is 18 amino acids. The CDR3: CASSPNEGQSVADTEAFF. Written as DNA, the CDR3 is TGTGCCAGCAGCCCCAACGAGGGACAATCGGTGGCAGACACTGAAGCTTTCTTT.

The chain has TRBV5-5 and TRBJ2-1; 11 nucleotides align to TRBD2. V gave up 3 bases and J gave up 7 bases; unmatched junction bases: 6. The CDR3 loop spans 15 amino acids. The V gene's germline CDR1 is SGHKS and CDR2 YYEKEE (reference sequence). CDR3 DNA sequence: TGTGCCAGCAGCTCACTAGCGGGAGTCGGAAATGAGCAGTTCTTC. Amino acids: CASSSLAGVGNEQFF. The variable domain in full, completed from reference TRBV5-5 and TRBJ2-1, reads DAGVTQSPTHLIKTRGQQVTLRCSPISGHKSVSWYQQVLGQGPQFIFQYYEKEERGRGNFPDRFSARQFPNYSSELNVNALLLGDSALYLCASSSLAGVGNEQFFGPGTRLTVL.

The table lists this clonotype with many counts. V and J are TRBV9 and TRBJ2-7; D is unclear. V was trimmed by 0 bases and J by 6 bases, leaving 4 bases between them. Germline V gene sequence: CDR1 SGDLS, CDR2 YYNGEE. CDR3 length: 11 amino acids. The CDR3 coding sequence is TGTGCCAGCAGCGTAGTTACCGAGCAGTACTTC. It is translated as CASSVVTEQYF.

This clonotype was recorded a few times. V usage is TRBV7-9 and J usage is TRBJ1-3, with a tentative D call TRBD1 (6 bases). Germline V gene lookup returns CDR1 SEHNR and CDR2 FQNEAQ (reference sequence). V was shortened by 4 bases and J by 2 bases, with 18 bases between the two germline ends. The CDR3 has 17 residues. Here the CDR3 DNA reads TGTGCCAGCAGCTCTAATCCAGGGGATAGGACTGGAAACACCATATATTTT. This translates into CASSSNPGDRTGNTIYF.

This clonotype was recorded at least ten times. The chain links TRBV20-1 to TRBJ2-1, with 8 bases matching TRBD2. Germline CDR1 DFQATT, CDR2 SNEGSKA (reference sequence). This CDR3 region has 15 residues. Trimming took 0 bases from V and 4 from J; bases not matched to a gene: 5. CDR3 protein: CSARESGGGYNEQFF. Here the CDR3 DNA reads TGCAGTGCTAGAGAAAGTGGCGGGGGGTACAATGAGCAGTTCTTC.

The rearrangement uses TRBV24-1 and TRBJ2-3; 10 bases fit TRBD2. The V gene's germline CDR1 is KGHDR and CDR2 SFDVKD. Trimming at V came to 4 bases and at J to 1 base, leaving 7 bases not matched to a gene. The CDR3 is made up of 17 amino acids. The CDR3 spells CATSDPNLAGGTDTQYF. CDR3 nucleotide sequence: TGTGCCACCAGTGACCCTAATCTAGCGGGGGGCACAGATACGCAGTATTTT.

This clonotype was seen repeatedly, ten times or more. The chain has TRBV19 and TRBJ1-5; TRBD1 might be the D (5 bases). The V end was cut by 5 bases, the J end by 7 bases, with 15 bases between. Germline V gives CDR1 LNHDA, CDR2 SQIVND (reference sequence). This CDR3 has 14 amino acids. The CDR3 nucleotides are TGTGCCAGTAGTCCGGGACCGTCCGTACAGCCCCAGCATTTT. Amino acid sequence: CASSPGPSVQPQHF.

This clonotype was seen more than once but under ten times. The chain is built from TRBV29-1 and TRBJ2-7; TRBD2 might be the D (6 bases). This CDR3 comprises 12 residues. Per the germline V gene, CDR1 is SQVTM and CDR2 is ANQGSEA. The ends were cut back, 7 bases at V and 6 bases at J, with 16 bases in the middle. Written as DNA, the CDR3 is TGCAGCGCCGGGCCCTCGGGGGTCGAGCAGTACTTC. It translates to CSAGPSGVEQYF.

The chain is built from TRBV7-2 and TRBJ2-7; TRBD1 matches 10 bases. CDR1 and CDR2 from the germline V gene are SGHTA and FQGNSA. Germline trimming cut 5 bases from V and 6 bases from J; bases unmatched to any gene: 10. The CDR3 length is 15 residues. CDR3 amino acids: CASSPGQGKISEQYF. CDR3 nucleotides: TGTGCCAGCAGCCCGGGACAGGGGAAAATTTCCGAGCAGTACTTC.

This clonotype was picked up a small number of times. V is TRBV6-5 and J is TRBJ2-3; D is ambiguous. Germline V gene data show CDR1 as MNHEY and CDR2 as SVGAGI. The CDR3 has 16 residues. V lost 0 bases and J 4 bases, leaving 14 bases between the germline ends. CDR3 coding DNA: TGTGCCAGCAGTTACTCGTCCCCGGAGTTCTCAGATACGCAGTATTTT. It specifies CASSYSSPEFSDTQYF.

Ten or more counts support this clonotype. This sequence joins TRBV6-1 and TRBJ1-5; no clear D gene. Germline V gene lookup returns CDR1 MNHNS and CDR2 SASEGT. The CDR3 runs 11 residues. Trimming shortened V by 6 bases and J by 5 bases, and 5 bases separated the two germline ends. CDR3 protein: CASSTHQPQHF. DNA for the CDR3: TGTGCCAGCAGCACCCATCAGCCCCAGCATTTT.

This clonotype was seen ten or more times. The chain couples TRBV12-3 or TRBV12-4 to TRBJ2-2; D is perhaps TRBD1 (6 bases). V lost 7 bases and J lost 4, with 13 bases in between. CDR3 length: 14 amino acids. As DNA, the CDR3 is TGTGCCAGCACCCAGACAGGTTTCACCGGGGAGCTGTTTTTT. Translation gives CASTQTGFTGELFF.

This clonotype was detected a few times. The chain has TRBV10-1 and TRBJ2-1; D not resolved. V lost 3 bases and J 5 bases, leaving 11 bases between the germline ends. This CDR3 comprises 14 residues. Germline V gene data show CDR1 as WNHNN and CDR2 as SYGVQD (reference sequence). The CDR3 region is CASSDLESNNEQFF. CDR3 sequence (DNA): TGCGCCAGCAGTGATTTAGAGAGCAACAATGAGCAGTTCTTC.

This clonotype was detected ten times or more. The chain links TRBV11-2 to TRBJ2-7; D possibly corresponds to TRBD1 (5 bases). The CDR3 covers 17 residues. Germline-derived CDR1 and CDR2 are SGHAT and FQNNGV. Deletions cut 0 bases from V and 0 bases from J, with 15 bases between. CDR3 sequence: CASSLDLTGQGSYEQYF. In nucleotides, the CDR3 is TGTGCCAGCAGCTTAGATTTAACGGGCCAGGGCTCCTACGAGCAGTACTTC.

This clonotype came up a few times. The chain links TRBV28 to TRBJ2-3; 13 nucleotides line up with TRBD2. The CDR3 spans 18 residues. Germline-derived CDR1 and CDR2 are MDHEN and SYDVKM. V shed 2 bases, J shed 5 bases, and the junction held 10 bases outside the gene matches. CDR3 amino acids: CASSLTSGRAGSRDTQYF. The CDR3 nucleotides read TGTGCCAGCAGTTTAACTAGCGGGAGGGCCGGGTCGAGAGATACGCAGTATTTT.

In its sample, this clonotype was seen many times. The V and J genes are TRBV3-1 and TRBJ2-3; D is ambiguous. The V and J ends lost 3 bases and 4 bases respectively, with 2 bases between them. The germline CDR1 and CDR2 sequences are LGHDT and YNNKEL (reference sequence). This CDR3 spans 11 amino acids. CDR3 region: CASSQADTQYF. CDR3 sequence (DNA): TGTGCCAGCAGCCAGGCAGATACGCAGTATTTT.

The J gene is TRBJ1-3, the V gene TRBV7-6; D not resolved. Germline-derived CDR1 and CDR2 are SGHVS and FNYEAQ. The CDR3 is 15 amino acids. V dropped 2 bases and J dropped 4 bases, with 12 bases sitting between them. CDR3 in amino acids: CASSLPPSGGNTIYF. Written as DNA, the CDR3 is TGTGCCAGCAGCTTACCCCCGTCGGGAGGAAACACCATATATTTT.